This T cell receptor beta chain comes out of a study of T cells in Graves' hyperthyroidism and ophthalmopathy (dated 2019 in TCRdb). About the investigation overall: A discovery cohort of around 98 patients, about 40 with Graves' ophthalmopathy and 57 with stable Graves' hyperthyroidism, was used to find distinguishing TCR V-J signatures. After sampling, hyperthyroidism patients received methimazole starting at 30 mg daily, and ophthalmopathy patients received high-dose intravenous methylprednisolone. For training and testing, the 80 to 100 patients in the discovery cohort were randomly divided in a 7:3 ratio. Prospective prediction of ophthalmopathy was tested in an independent validation cohort consisting of some 19 hyperthyroidism patients and around 17 patients who later progressed to ophthalmopathy. Thyroid tissue and blood T-cell repertoires from six Graves' hyperthyroidism patients were also compared in the study. According to the paper, TCR Vbeta CDR3 sequencing was carried out on more than 120 peripheral blood samples, which came from fewer than 50 ophthalmopathy, under 85 hyperthyroidism and some 17 progressor patients.

The CDR3 sequence holds 17 residues, the cysteine and phenylalanine included. Of all the DNA, just the CDR3 is kept, 51 bases in frame from base 1. Per the germline V gene, SGHTA is the CDR1 and FQGNSA is the CDR2. Compared with germline, V lacks 1 base and J lacks 4 bases; bases without a gene match: 11. Patients with uncontrolled infections, other autoimmune diseases, pregnancy or lactation were excluded. Clinical symptoms, serum thyroxine and TRAb, thyroid ultrasound, and orbital computed tomography formed the basis for the diagnoses. Total RNA was extracted using Trizol reagent, and RNA quality was assessed on an Agilent 2100 Bioanalyzer. This clonotype was recorded only once. Its antigen is unknown. No quality values exist for individual bases; no much larger clone is one base distant. One read alone is weak evidence. Study-level results and caveats: A model built on a 13 V-J signature distinguished ophthalmopathy from stable hyperthyroidism, reaching around 88% sensitivity and about 81% specificity in cross-validation and 80%/75% in testing. In validation, the model predicted progression to ophthalmopathy a median of about 6.8 months before onset, with over 60% sensitivity and almost 75% specificity. Most expanded thyroid clonotypes (frequency above 0.001) were also found in blood, which suggests that blood repertoires may mirror thyroid immune responses. No statistical method was used to fix the sample size in advance, and group allocation was not hidden from the investigators.

The TCR beta CDR3 regions were amplified from the RNA transcripts. For the first round of RT-PCR on the TCR CDR3, the HTBI primer set was used together with the Qiagen OneStep RT-PCR kit. The libraries were constructed in a second round of multiplex PCR and then size-selected and purified. The libraries were sequenced on an Illumina HiSeq2000 using paired-end 100 bp reads. Concerning the study's data processing: SOAPnuke was used to process the raw data, with reads discarded if the reads contained adapters or uncalled bases, had a mean Phred below 15, or lacked an exact constant-primer or identifier match. High-quality paired reads were merged using COPE v1.2.5, and each unique nucleotide sequence was defined as a clonotype. MiTCR v1.1 was used to align clonotypes to the IMGT TRBV, TRBD and TRBJ reference segments. Analysis was restricted to V-J combinations with a frequency above 0.0001, which covered roughly 99% of repertoires. A TCS score was defined as the ratio between F50 (clonal expansion) and ExV (chaos), using BLOSUM62-based TCRdist between CDR3 peptides within each V-J. Welch's t-statistics and random forest reduced 500 to 650 V-J features to roughly 13, which were used in a naive Bayes classifier (R e1071). The Morisita-Horn index was used to measure how similar the thyroid and blood repertoires were. The public sequencing data were trimmed at Q25 with fastp and processed into clonotypes with MiXCR by TCRdb, which kept only in-frame beta chains. Every CDR3 protein is listed once, alongside the most common genes and DNA of its rows. The V and J calls and clone size come from TCRdb's table, not from the authors' own analysis. This sample holds 480,000 or so distinct CDR3 sequences; about 45% were observed only once. The biggest ten clones account for about 45% of the sample.

This TCR was recovered from an adult woman with Graves' disease, either hyperthyroidism or ophthalmopathy (not recorded which). The receptor chain draws on TRBV7-2 and TRBJ2-7; TRBD1 lines up with 9 middle nucleotides. The sequenced material came from peripheral blood or thyroid tissue (not recorded which). The CDR3 region reads CASSLDYRGQGTYEQYF. The sequence in DNA is TGTGCCAGCAGCTTAGACTACAGGGGACAGGGAACGTACGAGCAGTACTTC. With the rest looked up from the reference TRBV7-2 and TRBJ2-7 genes rather than sequenced, the full variable domain is GAGVSQSPSNKVTEKGKDVELRCDPISGHTALYWYRQSLGQGLEFLIYFQGNSAPDKSGLPSDRFSAERTGGSVSTLTIQRTQQEDSAVYLCASSLDYRGQGTYEQYFGPGTRLTVT.